This entry is about one T cell receptor beta chain. The antigen is not known. The CDR3 has 17 residues. The germline V gene encodes CDR1 PRHDT and CDR2 FYEKMQ (reference sequence). J was trimmed by 6 bases and V by 6 bases; bases with no gene match: 15. The sample is drawn from a study of T cells in Graves' hyperthyroidism and ophthalmopathy. Whole-study findings and limits: Median prediction lead before ophthalmopathy onset was 6.5 months with the model. Blood samples included most of the expanded thyroid clonotypes exceeding 0.001.

There were TCR beta CDR3 regions amplified from RNA transcripts. RT-PCR in the first round (using the HTBI primer set) targeted the TCR CDR3. In TCRdb, the multiplex PCR reads were re-called with MiXCR into one record per CDR3 protein. The sample comprises 540,000 or so distinct CDR3 sequences, about a sixth of which are singletons, and around 7.5% rests with the top ten. The chain employs TRBV13 and TRBJ2-2; 8 nucleotides align to TRBD2. Input material: blood. The source of this sequence is a woman in her twenties or thirties with Graves' hyperthyroidism. Here the CDR3 DNA reads TGTGCCAGCAGTTCGACCCTAGGCAGCGGGAGATCCGGGGAGCTGTTTTTT. Amino acid sequence: CASSSTLGSGRSGELFF. Using reference TRBV13 and TRBJ2-2 for the parts outside the CDR3, the full variable domain is AAGVIQSPRHLIKEKRETATLKCYPIPRHDTVYWYQQGPGQDPQFLISFYEKMQSDKGSIPDRFSAQQFSDYHSELNMSSLELGDSALYFCASSSTLGSGRSGELFFGEGSRLTVL.